These 5 T cell receptor beta chains originate from one sample sequenced in a study of cytomegalovirus exposure and HLA in healthy donors. Primers: 60 Vbeta forward and 13 Jbeta reverse. Profiled with immunoSEQ multiplex PCR; TCRdb holds only in-frame clones, not every one. The table has fewer than 200,000 clones, 70% to 80% seen once. Sequencing was carried out using PBMCs. These TCRs come from a female donor in good health and CMV-seronegative.

The CDR3 DNA follows: TGTGCCAGCTCCACGTTGGCGGGGTTGCGAGAGACCCAGTACTTC. Translation: CASSTLAGLRETQYF. The chain joins TRBV25-1 to TRBJ2-5, with D possibly being TRBD2 (6 bases). Germline V gives CDR1 MGHDK, CDR2 SYGVNS. The CDR3 has 15 amino acids. The V and J ends lost 8 bases and 4 bases respectively, with 20 bases between them.

This chain uses TRBV7-3 with TRBJ1-6; D is ambiguous. The V gene lost 4 bases and the J gene lost 8 bases, with 12 bases spanning the gap. This CDR3 region has 14 residues. Germline V gene lookup returns CDR1 SGHTA and CDR2 FQGTGA. The CDR3 spells CASSSGTIYSPLHF. The CDR3 nucleotides are TGTGCCAGCAGCTCGGGAACGATCTATTCACCCCTCCACTTT.

The chain couples TRBV5-1 to TRBJ1-4; 8 bases map to TRBD1. The CDR3 is 15 residues long. Germline loops: CDR1 SGHRS, CDR2 YFSETQ. J was trimmed by 11 bases and V by 0 bases; bases with no gene match: 9. The chain's CDR3 is CASSLVGQGADKLFF. In nucleotides, the CDR3 is TGCGCCAGCAGCTTGGTCGGCCAGGGGGCCGATAAACTGTTTTTT. Complete variable domain (other parts from reference TRBV5-1 and TRBJ1-4): KAGVTQTPRYLIKTRGQQVTLSCSPISGHRSVSWYQQTPGQGLQFLFEYFSETQRNKGNFPGRFSGRQFSNSRSEMNVSTLELGDSALYLCASSLVGQGADKLFFGSGTQLSVL.

This clone has just one count. The V call is TRBV9, the J call TRBJ1-3, with D possibly TRBD1 on 5 matching bases. Trimming cost V 4 bases and J 4 bases, with 12 bases left between them. In germline, CDR1 is SGDLS, CDR2 YYNGEE. The CDR3 totals 14 residues. CDR3 nucleotides: TGTGCCAGCAGCCCCCAGGGTAACGGAAACACCATATATTTT. Translating gives CASSPQGNGNTIYF. The full variable domain, rest sourced from reference TRBV9 and TRBJ1-3, is DSGVTQTPKHLITATGQRVTLRCSPRSGDLSVYWYQQSLDQGLQFLIQYYNGEERAKGNILERFSAQQFPDLHSELNLSSLELGDSALYFCASSPQGNGNTIYFGEGSWLTVV.

The V and J genes are TRBV28 and TRBJ2-7; the match to TRBD2 covers 7 bases. J lost 3 bases, V lost 1 base, and 3 bases had no gene match. Germline values: CDR1 MDHEN, CDR2 SYDVKM. The CDR3 has 14 amino acids. CDR3 nucleotides: TGTGCCAGCAGTTTATACGGGGGGAGCTACGAGCAGTACTTC. It encodes CASSLYGGSYEQYF.